A single sample gave rise to the 30 T cell receptor beta chains below, sequenced in a study of T-cell reconstitution after alpha-beta-depleted transplantation in children (dated by TCRdb to 2016 to 2017). Receptors were amplified or captured by PCR. TCRdb shows the sequencer as Illumina HiSeq 2500. TCR libraries were prepared with molecular barcoding, using unique molecular identifiers to normalize TCRbeta repertoire quantification. Through fastp at Q25 and MiXCR, TCRdb rebuilt clones from the public reads, retaining in-frame beta chains. Every distinct CDR3 protein forms one entry, paired with its most common genes and DNA. The sample has about 540,000 distinct CDR3 sequences on record, around 20% of them singletons. Roughly 3.3% of the sample is held by the ten biggest clonotypes. This sample comprised PBMCs from the stem cell graft donor, obtained from the stem cell graft. These receptors all come from a human donor who donated a stem cell graft to a child with acute lymphoblastic leukemia.

The J gene is TRBJ1-1, the V gene TRBV4-1; no reliable D call. This CDR3 is 13 amino acids long. Germline CDR1 and CDR2: MGHRA and YSYEKL. V lost 0 bases, J lost 12 bases, and 14 bases lay in between. This CDR3 reads CASSQDPTAGTFF. DNA for the CDR3: TGCGCCAGCAGCCAAGATCCTACCGCCGGGACTTTCTTT.

This clonotype has more than one count but fewer than ten. V and J are TRBV5-1 and TRBJ2-7, with D possibly matching TRBD2 (6 bases). Deletions cut 5 bases from V and 7 bases from J, with 22 bases between. CDR3 length equals 15 residues. Germline assignment: CDR1 SGHRS and CDR2 YFSETQ. The CDR3 coding sequence is TGCGCCAGCAGTTCCCGACTAGTTTTCCCCCGGGAGCAGTACTTC. Protein: CASSSRLVFPREQYF.

This clonotype was detected only once. CDR3 sequence (DNA): TGTGCCACCAGCATCCATCCGGTCCCCTTGGACCGGGACAGGGGTGGGTATGAGCAGTTCTTC. Translation: CATSIHPVPLDRDRGGYEQFF. The rearrangement uses TRBV15 and TRBJ2-1; TRBD1 matches 10 bases. Per germline, CDR1 LNHNV and CDR2 YYDKDF (reference sequence). There are 21 residues in the CDR3. V lost 4 bases and J lost 8; bases outside the gene matches: 26.

This clonotype was seen only a few times. The chain is built from TRBV20-1 and TRBJ2-7, with 7 positions matching TRBD2. V dropped 5 bases and J dropped 3; count of bases not matched to a gene: 10. CDR1 and CDR2 from the germline V gene are DFQATT and SNEGSKA (reference sequence). This CDR3 contains 14 residues. CDR3 amino acids: CSAYQFGGGYEQYF. The CDR3 DNA sequence: TGCAGTGCTTATCAGTTTGGGGGGGGCTACGAGCAGTACTTC.

CDR3 residues: CASSQATAPMNTEAFF. The DNA for the CDR3 is TGCGCCAGCAGCCAGGCCACAGCTCCGATGAACACTGAAGCTTTCTTT. V usage is TRBV4-1 and J usage is TRBJ1-1; no clear D. The CDR3 extends over 16 amino acids. Deletions cut 3 bases from V and 0 bases from J, with 14 bases between. Germline CDR1 reads MGHRA; CDR2 reads YSYEKL.

This clonotype was recorded a few times. The J gene is TRBJ1-2, the V gene TRBV6-6, with 8 bases lining up with TRBD1. J was trimmed by 5 bases and V by 7 bases; bases with no gene match: 6. This CDR3 comprises 13 residues. The V gene's germline CDR1 is MNHNY and CDR2 SVGAGI (reference sequence). CDR3 sequence reads: CASTPDRAYGYTF. CDR3 DNA sequence: TGTGCCAGCACCCCGGACAGGGCGTATGGCTACACCTTC.

This clonotype came up a few times. The V gene is TRBV4-1, the J gene TRBJ1-2; D remains unclear. Trimming left V 0 bases short and J 5 bases short, with 7 bases between. Germline V gene data show CDR1 as MGHRA and CDR2 as YSYEKL. The length of the CDR3 is 13 residues. The CDR3 bases are TGCGCCAGCAGCCAAGATTGGGGATATGGCTACACCTTC. It specifies CASSQDWGYGYTF.

The chain joins TRBV19 to TRBJ1-1; D uncertain. This CDR3 is 16 amino acids long. V lost 6 bases, J lost 1 base, and 18 bases lay in between. CDR1 and CDR2 from the germline V gene are LNHDA and SQIVND (reference sequence). CDR3 nucleotide sequence: TGTGCCAGTAGCCGAGATGAGGCGGCTAGGAACACTGAAGCTTTCTTT. Its protein is CASSRDEAARNTEAFF.

The V gene is TRBV15, the J gene TRBJ2-5; D is perhaps TRBD1 (6 bases). The germline V gene encodes CDR1 LNHNV and CDR2 YYDKDF (reference sequence). The CDR3 extends over 12 amino acids. V lost 7 bases, J lost 5 bases, and 11 bases lay in between. In nucleotides, the CDR3 is TGTGCCACCACCCATCAGGGGGAGACCCAGTACTTC. Its protein is CATTHQGETQYF.

This clonotype has a handful of counts. This chain links TRBV7-9 with TRBJ2-7; D perhaps matches TRBD1 (5 bases). Germline-derived CDR1 and CDR2 are SEHNR and FQNEAQ (reference sequence). This CDR3 is built from 14 residues. Deletions cut 5 bases from V and 6 bases from J, with 17 bases between. CDR3 sequence: CASSQPVTEAEQYF. The CDR3 DNA reads as TGTGCCAGCAGCCAACCTGTGACAGAGGCCGAGCAGTACTTC.

This clonotype has just a few counts. V usage is TRBV5-1 and J usage is TRBJ1-6; possible D gene TRBD1, 6 bases. The CDR3 length is 17 residues. Germline assignment: CDR1 SGHRS and CDR2 YFSETQ. With 0 bases removed from V and 9 bases from J, the gap between germline ends came to 19 bases. The CDR3 sequence is CASSLGHRELSSSPLHF. CDR3 in DNA: TGCGCCAGCAGCTTGGGACACAGGGAACTTTCCTCTTCACCCCTCCACTTT.

The V call is TRBV4-1, the J call TRBJ1-3; D remains unclear. There are 15 residues in the CDR3. From germline, CDR1 is MGHRA and CDR2 YSYEKL. The V gene lost 0 bases and the J gene lost 2 bases, with 8 bases spanning the gap. In DNA, the CDR3 is TGCGCCAGCAGCCAAGATGATGGAGCTGGAAACACCATATATTTT. Amino acid sequence: CASSQDDGAGNTIYF.

This clonotype was detected only a few times. The chain has TRBV12-3 or TRBV12-4 and TRBJ1-5, with 8 bases lining up with TRBD1. V was pared by 7 bases and J by 1 base, with 6 bases of the junction left unmatched. The CDR3 length is 15 residues. DNA of the CDR3: TGTGCCAGCATCTCAGGGGGCTGGAGCAATCAGCCCCAGCATTTT. Its protein is CASISGGWSNQPQHF.

Only one count was recorded for this clonotype. The rearrangement uses TRBV5-6 and TRBJ2-7; TRBD2 is a possible D gene (5 bases). CDR3 length equals 15 residues. The ends were cut back, 3 bases at V and 0 bases at J, with 13 bases in the middle. CDR1 is SGHDT, CDR2 YYEEEE, per germline. CDR3 amino acids: CASSSIRTGSYEQYF. DNA for the CDR3: TGTGCCAGCAGCTCTATCCGGACTGGCTCCTACGAGCAGTACTTC.

This chain links TRBV5-4 with TRBJ2-3, with D possibly TRBD1 on 6 matching bases. The CDR3 has 14 amino acids. Germline values: CDR1 SGHNT, CDR2 YYREEE (reference sequence). V dropped 4 bases and J dropped 0 bases, with 9 bases sitting between them. CDR3 nucleotides: TGTGCCAGCAGCGGACAGAGGAGCACAGATACGCAGTATTTT. Translated: CASSGQRSTDTQYF.

This chain uses TRBV18 with TRBJ1-5; 12 positions match TRBD1. Germline CDR1 reads KGHSH; CDR2 reads LQKENI. This CDR3 comprises 18 residues. V dropped 3 bases and J dropped 6; count of bases not matched to a gene: 12. CDR3 nucleotide sequence: TGTGCCAGCTCACCCCAAATGGGGACAGGGGGCTCGTTTCAGCCCCAGCATTTT. It is translated as CASSPQMGTGGSFQPQHF.

This clonotype has ten or more counts. The genes are TRBV12-3 or TRBV12-4 and TRBJ2-3; 7 bases agree with TRBD1. CDR3 length: 14 residues. The J segment lost 4 bases and the V segment lost 6 bases, leaving 7 bases of the junction unmatched. The CDR3 nucleotides are TGTGCCAGCAGGACAGGGCTTTTCGCAGATACGCAGTATTTT. It yields the protein CASRTGLFADTQYF.

The chain has TRBV27 and TRBJ1-2; D is uncertain. This CDR3 comprises 14 residues. Germline CDR1 reads MNHEY; CDR2 reads SMNVEV (reference sequence). V lost 4 bases and J 0 bases, leaving 9 bases between the germline ends. CDR3 in amino acids: CASSSTAANYGYTF. As DNA, the CDR3 is TGTGCCAGCAGTTCTACCGCAGCTAACTATGGCTACACCTTC.

This clonotype has just a few counts. The chain couples TRBV11-1 to TRBJ1-2; D is unresolved. Trimming took off 4 bases at V and 0 bases at J, with 6 bases between the two ends. This CDR3 spans 13 amino acids. Germline CDR1 is SGHAT and CDR2 is FQDESV (reference sequence). The CDR3 reads CASSSSANYGYTF. CDR3 bases: TGTGCCAGCAGCTCCAGCGCTAACTATGGCTACACCTTC.

The chain employs TRBV29-1 and TRBJ2-2; D possibly corresponds to TRBD1 (6 bases). The V end lost 8 bases, the J end lost 7 bases, and 14 bases lay between the germline ends. The CDR3 length is 12 residues. Germline values: CDR1 SQVTM, CDR2 ANQGSEA. The CDR3 spells CSSPDSSGELFF. The CDR3 DNA is TGCAGCTCACCGGACAGCAGCGGGGAGCTGTTTTTT.

The count of this clonotype is one. V is TRBV7-3 and J is TRBJ1-2; TRBD1 matches at 11 bases. The CDR3 extends over 13 amino acids. V lost 4 bases to trimming and J lost 6 bases; unmatched junction nucleotides: 1. Germline V gene sequence: CDR1 SGHTA, CDR2 FQGTGA. CDR3 in DNA: TGTGCCAGCAGCTGGACAGGGGGCGATGGCTACACCTTC. This gives the protein CASSWTGGDGYTF. Complete variable domain (other parts from reference TRBV7-3 and TRBJ1-2): GAGVSQTPSNKVTEKGKYVELRCDPISGHTALYWYRQSLGQGPEFLIYFQGTGAADDSGLPNDRFFAVRPEGSVSTLKIQRTERGDSAVYLCASSWTGGDGYTFGSGTRLTVV.

CDR3 coding DNA: TGTGCCAGCAGCTTAGACAGGGAAGGTACCCAGTACTTC. Its protein product is CASSLDREGTQYF. The V gene is TRBV7-2, the J gene TRBJ2-5, with D perhaps TRBD1 (6 bases). Germline V CDR1 and CDR2: SGHTA, FQGNSA. Trimming took off 1 base at V and 8 bases at J, with 11 bases between the two ends. This CDR3 is 13 amino acids long.

The chain is built from TRBV29-1 and TRBJ2-1, with D possibly TRBD1 on 6 matching bases. This CDR3 comprises 12 residues. The germline V gene encodes CDR1 SQVTM and CDR2 ANQGSEA. The V end lost 7 bases, the J end lost 4 bases, and 11 bases lay between the germline ends. The CDR3 coding sequence is TGCAGCGCCCTAACAGGGTACAATGAGCAGTTCTTC. This encodes CSALTGYNEQFF.

This clonotype appeared many times. The rearrangement links TRBV6-4 to TRBJ1-1, with D tentatively TRBD1 (6 bases). In germline, CDR1 is MRHNA, CDR2 SNTAGT. V gave up 0 bases and J gave up 4 bases, with 9 bases separating them. The CDR3 is 14 residues long. The CDR3 DNA reads TGTGCCAGCAGTGACTCAGGGGGGGGCACTGAAGCTTTCTTT. This codes for CASSDSGGGTEAFF.

The rearrangement uses TRBV20-1 and TRBJ1-2; the D is unclear. Germline V lookup: CDR1 DFQATT, CDR2 SNEGSKA (reference sequence). V was cut by 2 bases and J by 8 bases, with 9 bases left in between. The CDR3 has 11 amino acids. CDR3 sequence: CSARRVGGYTF. In nucleotides, the CDR3 is TGCAGTGCTAGAAGGGTTGGCGGCTACACCTTC.

The chain carries TRBV5-6 and TRBJ2-7; maybe TRBD1 (6 bases). The V gene lost 4 bases and the J gene lost 1 base, with 21 bases spanning the gap. This CDR3 is built from 17 residues. Germline loops: CDR1 SGHDT, CDR2 YYEEEE. CDR3 in DNA: TGTGCCAGCAGCACCCCCTGGGGCGAACAGGGATCCTACGAGCAGTACTTC. This sequence encodes CASSTPWGEQGSYEQYF.

This clonotype came up a few times. V gene TRBV20-1 combines with J gene TRBJ1-1, with TRBD1 matching over 10 bases. The J segment lost 5 bases and the V segment lost 6 bases, leaving 0 bases of the junction unmatched. Germline V lookup: CDR1 DFQATT, CDR2 SNEGSKA (reference sequence). CDR3 length equals 11 residues. The CDR3: CSAGQGTEAFF. The CDR3 DNA follows: TGCAGTGCGGGACAGGGGACTGAAGCTTTCTTT.

V usage is TRBV12-3 or TRBV12-4 and J usage is TRBJ2-1, with a tentative D call TRBD1 (7 bases). This CDR3 has 16 amino acids. The V gene lost 5 bases and the J gene lost 3 bases, with 17 bases spanning the gap. The CDR3 DNA reads as TGTGCCAGCAGTCCGTCGACAGGGACTGGCTACAATGAGCAGTTCTTC. Amino acid sequence: CASSPSTGTGYNEQFF.

The chain joins TRBV5-1 to TRBJ2-2; no reliable D call. Per the germline V gene, CDR1 is SGHRS and CDR2 is YFSETQ. This CDR3 is 14 amino acids long. Trimming took 2 bases from V and 6 from J, leaving 11 bases between them. The CDR3 DNA reads TGCGCCAGCAGCTTTGAGCTGCCCGCCGGGGAGCTGTTTTTT. Translation gives CASSFELPAGELFF.

The chain couples TRBV19 to TRBJ2-1; 7 nucleotides agree with TRBD2. CDR1 is LNHDA, CDR2 SQIVND, per germline (reference sequence). The CDR3 sequence is 14 residues long. With V trimmed by 5 bases and J by 9 bases, 10 bases remained unmatched. CDR3 DNA: TGTGCCAGTAGTTTGAGGGAGGGATGGGGTGAGCAGTTCTTC. Its translation: CASSLREGWGEQFF.